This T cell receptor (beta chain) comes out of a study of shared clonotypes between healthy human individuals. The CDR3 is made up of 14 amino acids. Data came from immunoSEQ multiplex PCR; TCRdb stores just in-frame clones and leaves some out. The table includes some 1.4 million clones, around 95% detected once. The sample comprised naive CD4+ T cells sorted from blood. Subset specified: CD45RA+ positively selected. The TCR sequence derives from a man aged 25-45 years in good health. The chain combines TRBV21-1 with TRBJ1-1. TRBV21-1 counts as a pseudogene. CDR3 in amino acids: CASRAFMGNTEAFF. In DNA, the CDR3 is TGTGCCAGCAGAGCATTTATGGGGAACACTGAAGCTTTCTTT.